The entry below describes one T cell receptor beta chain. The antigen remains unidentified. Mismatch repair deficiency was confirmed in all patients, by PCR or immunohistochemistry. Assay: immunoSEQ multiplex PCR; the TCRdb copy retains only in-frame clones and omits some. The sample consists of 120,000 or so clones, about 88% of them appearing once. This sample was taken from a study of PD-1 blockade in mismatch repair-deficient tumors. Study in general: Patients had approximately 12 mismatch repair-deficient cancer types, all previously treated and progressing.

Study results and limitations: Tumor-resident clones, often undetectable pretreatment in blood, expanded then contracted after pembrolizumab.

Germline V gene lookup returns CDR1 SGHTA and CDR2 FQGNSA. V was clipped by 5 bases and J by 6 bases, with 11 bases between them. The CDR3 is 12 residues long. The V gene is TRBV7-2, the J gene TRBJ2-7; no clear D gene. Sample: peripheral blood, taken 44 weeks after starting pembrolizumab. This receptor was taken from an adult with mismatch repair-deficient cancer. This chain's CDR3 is CASSPRLTEQYF. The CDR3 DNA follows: TGTGCCAGCAGCCCGCGCTTGACCGAGCAGTACTTC. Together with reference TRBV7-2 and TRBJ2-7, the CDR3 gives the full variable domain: GAGVSQSPSNKVTEKGKDVELRCDPISGHTALYWYRQSLGQGLEFLIYFQGNSAPDKSGLPSDRFSAERTGGSVSTLTIQRTQQEDSAVYLCASSPRLTEQYFGPGTRLTVT.